These 2 T cell receptor beta chains originate from one sample sequenced in a study of cytomegalovirus exposure and HLA in healthy donors (dated by TCRdb to about 2017). Library preparation employed the immunoSEQ multiplex PCR assay. For the multiplex PCR, a mixture combining 60 forward primers for TCR Vbeta segments and 13 reverse primers for TCR Jbeta segments was used. TCRdb provides this immuneACCESS table in a form limited to in-frame rearrangements. Some clones are lacking; in checked studies, under half of them reflect an unresolved V gene, and why the rest are absent is not known. The sample table lists under 250,000 clones, approximately 80% of them with a count of one. The ten largest clones add up to 10% of the sample. The specimen sequenced was PBMCs. Receptor source: a woman in her fifties or sixties in good health and CMV-seropositive.

The chain carries TRBV6-6 and TRBJ1-1; possibly TRBD1 for D (5 bases). From germline, CDR1 is MNHNY and CDR2 SVGAGI (reference sequence). The V end was cut by 6 bases, the J end by 3 bases, with 11 bases between. This CDR3 comprises 13 residues. CDR3 amino acids: CASSTDRDTEAFF. The CDR3 DNA follows: TGTGCCAGCAGCACCGACAGAGACACTGAAGCTTTCTTT.

The gene calls are TRBV30 and TRBJ1-5; no firm D call. CDR1 is GTSNPN, CDR2 SVGIG, per germline (reference sequence). This CDR3 comprises 13 residues. Deletions cut 4 bases from V and 4 bases from J, with 11 bases between. CDR3 in amino acids: CAWNGQLNQPQHF. The CDR3, as DNA: TGTGCCTGGAATGGTCAGTTGAATCAGCCCCAGCATTTT.